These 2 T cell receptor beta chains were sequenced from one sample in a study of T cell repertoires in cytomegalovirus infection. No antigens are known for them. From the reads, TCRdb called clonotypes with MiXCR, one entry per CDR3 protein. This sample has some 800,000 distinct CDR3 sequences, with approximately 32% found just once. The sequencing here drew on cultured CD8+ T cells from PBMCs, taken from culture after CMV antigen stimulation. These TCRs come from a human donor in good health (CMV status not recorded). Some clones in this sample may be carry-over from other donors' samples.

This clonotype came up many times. CDR3 sequence: CASSSLADTQYF. The CDR3 bases are TGTGCCAGCAGCTCCCTAGCGGATACGCAGTATTTT. J is TRBJ2-3 and V is TRBV7-8, with D possibly being TRBD2 (6 bases). The CDR3 consists of 12 residues. The germline CDR1 and CDR2 sequences are SGHVS and FQNEAQ. Trimming shortened V by 4 bases and J by 6 bases, and 8 bases separated the two germline ends.

This chain's CDR3 is CASSQWRAGRSIDTGELFF. As DNA, the CDR3 is TGTGCCAGCAGCCAATGGAGGGCAGGGAGATCCATCGACACCGGGGAGCTGTTTTTT. V gene TRBV7-2 combines with J gene TRBJ2-2, with D possibly being TRBD2 (6 bases). The ends were cut back, 5 bases at V and 3 bases at J, with 25 bases in the middle. Germline CDR1 SGHTA, CDR2 FQGNSA. The CDR3 spans 19 residues.